In this sample, the clone carrying this T cell receptor beta chain turned up many times. The antigen remains unidentified. The record originates from a study of T cells in Graves' hyperthyroidism and ophthalmopathy. General study points: Blood also held most thyroid clonotypes expanded beyond 0.001.

The diagnoses drew upon clinical symptoms, serum thyroxine and TRAb, thyroid ultrasound and orbital computed tomography. Fresh 10 ml peripheral blood yielded PBMCs. TCR beta CDR3 region amplification was performed from RNA transcripts. The study used the HTBI primer set for a first-round RT-PCR of the TCR CDR3. A single record per CDR3 protein comes from TCRdb applying MiXCR to the multiplex PCR reads. Here the sample spans approximately 250,000 distinct CDR3 sequences, around 26% being singletons. This TCR was sampled from a woman aged 35 to 49 with Graves' ophthalmopathy. Sequenced material: blood.

The CDR3 DNA follows: TGTGCCAGCAGTGGGACAGTCATGAGCTCCTATAATTCACCCCTCCACTTT. This sequence encodes CASSGTVMSSYNSPLHF. The chain couples TRBV2 to TRBJ1-6, with D perhaps TRBD1 (6 bases). Germline CDR1 is SNHLY and CDR2 is FYNNEI. CDR3 length: 17 amino acids. V shed 4 bases and J shed 0 bases, with 13 bases lying between them.